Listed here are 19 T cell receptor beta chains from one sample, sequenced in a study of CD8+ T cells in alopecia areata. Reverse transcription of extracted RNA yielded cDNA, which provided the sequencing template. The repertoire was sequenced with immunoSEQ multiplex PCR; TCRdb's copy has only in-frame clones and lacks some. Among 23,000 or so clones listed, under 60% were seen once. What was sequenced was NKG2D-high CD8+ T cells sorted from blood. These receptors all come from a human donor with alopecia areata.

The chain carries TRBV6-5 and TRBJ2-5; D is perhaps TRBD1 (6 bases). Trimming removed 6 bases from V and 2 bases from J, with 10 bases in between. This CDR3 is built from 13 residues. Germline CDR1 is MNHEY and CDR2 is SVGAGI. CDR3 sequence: CASRNGQQETQYF. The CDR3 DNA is TGTGCCAGCAGGAACGGACAGCAAGAGACCCAGTACTTC.

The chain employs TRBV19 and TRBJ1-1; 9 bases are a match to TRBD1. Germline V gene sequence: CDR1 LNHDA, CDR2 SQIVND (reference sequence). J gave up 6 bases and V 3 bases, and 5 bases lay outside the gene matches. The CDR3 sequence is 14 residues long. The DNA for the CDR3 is TGTGCCAGTAGTATCGGGACAGGGATCTCTGAAGCTTTCTTT. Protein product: CASSIGTGISEAFF.

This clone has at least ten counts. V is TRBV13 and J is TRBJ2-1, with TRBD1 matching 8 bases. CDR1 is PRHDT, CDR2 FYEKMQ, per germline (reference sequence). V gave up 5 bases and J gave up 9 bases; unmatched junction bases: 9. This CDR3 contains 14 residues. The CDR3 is CASSGGQGIVEQFF. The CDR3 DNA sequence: TGTGCCAGCAGCGGAGGACAGGGTATTGTTGAGCAGTTCTTC.

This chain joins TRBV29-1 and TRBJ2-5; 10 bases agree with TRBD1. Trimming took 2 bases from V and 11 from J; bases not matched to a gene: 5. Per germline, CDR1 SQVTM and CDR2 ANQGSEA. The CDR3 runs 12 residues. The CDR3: CSVERDRGEQYF. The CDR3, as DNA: TGCAGCGTTGAACGGGACAGGGGTGAGCAGTACTTC.

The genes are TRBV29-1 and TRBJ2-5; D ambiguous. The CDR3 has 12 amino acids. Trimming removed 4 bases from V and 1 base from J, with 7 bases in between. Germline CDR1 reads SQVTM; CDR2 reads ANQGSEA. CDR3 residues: CSVVASQETQYF. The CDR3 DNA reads TGCAGCGTTGTGGCCAGCCAAGAGACCCAGTACTTC.

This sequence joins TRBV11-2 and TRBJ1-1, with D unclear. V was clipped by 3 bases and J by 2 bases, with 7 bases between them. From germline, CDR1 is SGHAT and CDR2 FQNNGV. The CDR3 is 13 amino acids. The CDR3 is CASSFSRNTEAFF. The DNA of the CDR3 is TGTGCCAGCAGCTTCAGCAGAAACACTGAAGCTTTCTTT.

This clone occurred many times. The CDR3 sequence: CASMLGTSNEQFF. In DNA, the CDR3 is TGTGCCAGCATGCTTGGGACTAGCAATGAGCAGTTCTTC. V usage is TRBV7-9 and J usage is TRBJ2-1, with 8 positions matching TRBD2. The CDR3 contains 13 residues. CDR1 is SEHNR, CDR2 FQNEAQ, per germline (reference sequence). The trim removed 7 bases at V and 6 bases at J, leaving 5 bases unmatched. Based on the CDR3 plus reference TRBV7-9 and TRBJ2-1, the full variable domain is DTGVSQNPRHKITKRGQNVTFRCDPISEHNRLYWYRQTLGQGPEFLTYFQNEAQLEKSRLLSDRFSAERPKGSFSTLEIQRTEQGDSAMYLCASMLGTSNEQFFGPGTRLTVL.

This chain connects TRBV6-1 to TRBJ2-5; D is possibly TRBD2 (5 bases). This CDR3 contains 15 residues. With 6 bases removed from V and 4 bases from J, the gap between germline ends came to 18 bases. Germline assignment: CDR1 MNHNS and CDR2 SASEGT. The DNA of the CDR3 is TGTGCCAGCAGACTAAGTAGTGGACTTCTAGAGACCCAGTACTTC. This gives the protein CASRLSSGLLETQYF.

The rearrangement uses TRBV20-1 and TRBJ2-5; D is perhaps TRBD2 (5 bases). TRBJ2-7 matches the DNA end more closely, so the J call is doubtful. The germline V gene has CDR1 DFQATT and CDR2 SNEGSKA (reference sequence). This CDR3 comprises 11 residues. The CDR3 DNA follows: TGCAGTGCTAGAGCGGGAAACGAGCAGTACTTC. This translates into CSARAGNEQYF.

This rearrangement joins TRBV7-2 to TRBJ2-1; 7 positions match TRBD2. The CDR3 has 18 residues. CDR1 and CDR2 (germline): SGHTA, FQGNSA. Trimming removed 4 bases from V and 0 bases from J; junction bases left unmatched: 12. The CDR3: CASSWGLIGTISYNEQFF. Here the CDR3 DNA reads TGTGCCAGCAGCTGGGGGTTAATTGGGACTATCTCCTACAATGAGCAGTTCTTC.

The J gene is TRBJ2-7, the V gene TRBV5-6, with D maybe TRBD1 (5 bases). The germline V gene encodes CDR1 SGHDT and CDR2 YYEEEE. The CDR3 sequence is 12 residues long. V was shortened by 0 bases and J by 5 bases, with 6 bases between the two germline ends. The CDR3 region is CASSLADNEQYF. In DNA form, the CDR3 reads TGTGCCAGCAGCTTGGCGGACAACGAGCAGTACTTC.

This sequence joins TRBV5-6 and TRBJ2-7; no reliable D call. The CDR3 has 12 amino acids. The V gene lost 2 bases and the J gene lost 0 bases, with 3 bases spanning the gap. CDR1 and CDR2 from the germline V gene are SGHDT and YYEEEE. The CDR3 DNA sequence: TGTGCCAGCAGCTTCGGCTCCTACGAGCAGTACTTC. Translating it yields CASSFGSYEQYF.

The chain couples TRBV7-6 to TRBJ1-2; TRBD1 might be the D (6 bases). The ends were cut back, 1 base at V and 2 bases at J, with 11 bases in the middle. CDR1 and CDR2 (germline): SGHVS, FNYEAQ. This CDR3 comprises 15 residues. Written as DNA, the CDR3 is TGTGCCAGCAGCTTAGGGGAAACAGGGAACTATGGCTACACCTTC. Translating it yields CASSLGETGNYGYTF. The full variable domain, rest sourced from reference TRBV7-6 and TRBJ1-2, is GAGVSQSPRYKVTKRGQDVALRCDPISGHVSLYWYRQALGQGPEFLTYFNYEAQQDKSGLPNDRFSAERPEGSISTLTIQRTEQRDSAMYRCASSLGETGNYGYTFGSGTRLTVV.

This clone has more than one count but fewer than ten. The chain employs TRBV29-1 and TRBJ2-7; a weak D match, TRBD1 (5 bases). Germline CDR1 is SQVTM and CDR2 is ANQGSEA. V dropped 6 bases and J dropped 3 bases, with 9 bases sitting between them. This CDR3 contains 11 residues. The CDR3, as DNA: TGCAGCGTCCAACAGGACTACGAGCAGTACTTC. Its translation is CSVQQDYEQYF.

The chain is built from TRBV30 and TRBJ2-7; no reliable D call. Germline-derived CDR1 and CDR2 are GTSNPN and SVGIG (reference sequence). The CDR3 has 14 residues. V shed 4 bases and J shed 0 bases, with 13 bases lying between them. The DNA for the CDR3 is TGTGCCTGGAACTCGGCCCTAGTCTCCTACGAGCAGTACTTC. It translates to CAWNSALVSYEQYF.

The CDR3 reads CASSRGLAIYEQYF. The CDR3 bases are TGTGCCAGCAGTAGGGGACTAGCGATCTACGAGCAGTACTTC. V usage is TRBV27 and J usage is TRBJ2-7, with TRBD2 identical over 10 bases. CDR3 size: 14 residues. Losses at the gene ends were 5 bases for V and 3 bases for J; bases not matched to a gene: 4. Per the germline V gene, CDR1 is MNHEY and CDR2 is SMNVEV (reference sequence).

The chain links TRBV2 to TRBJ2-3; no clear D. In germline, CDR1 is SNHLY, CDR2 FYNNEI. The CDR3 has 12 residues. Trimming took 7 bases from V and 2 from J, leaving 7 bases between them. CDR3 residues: CASTAVTDTQYF. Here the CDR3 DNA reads TGTGCCAGCACGGCGGTCACAGATACGCAGTATTTT.

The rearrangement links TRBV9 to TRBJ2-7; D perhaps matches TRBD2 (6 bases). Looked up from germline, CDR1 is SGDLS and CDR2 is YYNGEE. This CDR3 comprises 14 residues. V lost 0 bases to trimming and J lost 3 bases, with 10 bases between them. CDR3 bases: TGTGCCAGCAGCGTAGCGGGAGCTAACTACGAGCAGTACTTC. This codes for CASSVAGANYEQYF.

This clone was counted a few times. The CDR3 bases are TGTGCCAGCAGCCCGGGACTAGCGGGAGACGAGCAGTACTTC. This gives the protein CASSPGLAGDEQYF. V is TRBV5-6 and J is TRBJ2-7; TRBD2 aligns across 14 bases. Trimming removed 4 bases from V and 5 bases from J; junction bases left unmatched: 2. The CDR3 covers 14 residues. CDR1 is SGHDT, CDR2 YYEEEE, per germline. Looking up the rest from reference TRBV5-6 and TRBJ2-7 gives the full variable domain: DAGVTQSPTHLIKTRGQQVTLRCSPKSGHDTVSWYQQALGQGPQFIFQYYEEEERQRGNFPDRFSGHQFPNYSSELNVNALLLGDSALYLCASSPGLAGDEQYFGPGTRLTVT.